This T cell receptor (beta chain) was documented in a study of blood T cell repertoires in COVID-19. Only in-frame clones appear in the TCRdb table, and some are missing; sequencing was by immunoSEQ multiplex PCR. The table includes about 180,000 clones, 90% detected once. Germline V gives CDR1 SEHNR, CDR2 FQNEAQ (reference sequence). Trimming took 3 bases from V and 0 from J, leaving 12 bases between them. The CDR3 length is 15 residues. The sequence was obtained from a man aged 50 or older with acute or convalescent COVID-19. Sequences were obtained from peripheral blood. This rearrangement joins TRBV7-9 to TRBJ2-7; maybe TRBD2 (6 bases). The CDR3 DNA reads TGTGCCAGCAGCTTCGGCGGGGAGCTCTCCTACGAGCAGTACGTC. Translated: CASSFGGELSYEQYV.